This T cell receptor (beta chain) was obtained from a study of T cell responses to AZD1222 COVID-19 vaccine. Trimming pared 0 bases from V and 6 bases from J, leaving 4 bases between. This CDR3 is 13 amino acids long. Germline V gene sequence: CDR1 SGHNT, CDR2 YYREEE (reference sequence). This clone was observed a single time. The antigen is undetermined. General study findings and limits: The peak T cell response came first, and repertoires were sampled only after it. Females made up more of the donors, who were largely white British, and clonal diversity may have come out too low. Recipients of two AZD1222 doses showed rising Spike-specific TCR breadth and depth. Only a handful of AZD1222 recipients, several in all, had baseline seropositivity.

Assay: immunoSEQ multiplex PCR; the TCRdb copy retains only in-frame clones and omits some. This sample yields 150,000 or so clones, of which 85% to 90% are seen a single time; about 9.8% belongs to the top ten. The sample here was peripheral blood, taken 28 days after the second AZD1222 dose. The chain uses TRBV5-4 and TRBJ1-6; no clear D gene. The origin of this receptor is an adult who received the AZD1222 COVID-19 vaccine. The chain's CDR3 is CASSLDVNSPLHF. CDR3 sequence (DNA): TGTGCCAGCAGCTTGGACGTTAATTCACCCCTCCACTTT.